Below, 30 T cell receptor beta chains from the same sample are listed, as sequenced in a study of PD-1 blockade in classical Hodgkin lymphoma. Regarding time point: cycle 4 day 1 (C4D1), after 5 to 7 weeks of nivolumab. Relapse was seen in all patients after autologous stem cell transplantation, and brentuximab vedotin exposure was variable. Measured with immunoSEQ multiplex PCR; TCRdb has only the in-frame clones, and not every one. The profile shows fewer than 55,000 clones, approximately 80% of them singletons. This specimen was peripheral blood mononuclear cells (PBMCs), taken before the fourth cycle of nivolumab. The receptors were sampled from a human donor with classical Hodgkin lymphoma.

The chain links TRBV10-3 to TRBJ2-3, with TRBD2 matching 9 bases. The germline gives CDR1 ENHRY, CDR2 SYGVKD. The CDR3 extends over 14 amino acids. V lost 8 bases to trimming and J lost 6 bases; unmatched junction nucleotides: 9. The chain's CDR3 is CAIGLALGVDTQYF. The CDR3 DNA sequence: TGTGCCATCGGACTAGCGCTGGGTGTGGATACGCAGTATTTT.

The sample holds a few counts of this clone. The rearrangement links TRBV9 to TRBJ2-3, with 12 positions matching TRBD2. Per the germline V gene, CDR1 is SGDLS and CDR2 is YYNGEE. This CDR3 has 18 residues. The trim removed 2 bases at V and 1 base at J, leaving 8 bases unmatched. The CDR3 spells CASSVTSGGSPGTDTQYF. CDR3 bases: TGTGCCAGCAGCGTCACTAGCGGGGGGTCCCCGGGCACAGATACGCAGTATTTT.

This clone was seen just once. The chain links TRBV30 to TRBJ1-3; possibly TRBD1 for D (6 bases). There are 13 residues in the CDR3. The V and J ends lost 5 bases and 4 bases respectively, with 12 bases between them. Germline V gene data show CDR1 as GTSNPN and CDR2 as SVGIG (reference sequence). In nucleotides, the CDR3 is TGTGCCTGGGGAGGGGGTTTCGGAAACACCATATATTTT. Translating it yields CAWGGGFGNTIYF. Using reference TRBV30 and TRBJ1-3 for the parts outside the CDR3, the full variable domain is SQTIHQWPATLVQPVGSPLSLECTVEGTSNPNLYWYRQAAGRGLQLLFYSVGIGQISSEVPQNLSASRPQDRQFILSSKKLLLSDSGFYLCAWGGGFGNTIYFGEGSWLTVV.

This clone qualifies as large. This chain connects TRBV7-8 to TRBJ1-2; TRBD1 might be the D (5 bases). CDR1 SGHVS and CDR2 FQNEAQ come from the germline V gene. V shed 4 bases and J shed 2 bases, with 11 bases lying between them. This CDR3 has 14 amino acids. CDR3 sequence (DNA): TGTGCCAGCAGCTGGGGACCTTCAAACTATGGCTACACCTTC. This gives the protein CASSWGPSNYGYTF.

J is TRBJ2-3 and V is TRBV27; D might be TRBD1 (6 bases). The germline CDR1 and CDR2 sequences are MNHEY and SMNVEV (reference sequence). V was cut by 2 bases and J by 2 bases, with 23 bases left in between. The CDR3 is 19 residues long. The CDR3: CASSLMARGGTRPTDTQYF. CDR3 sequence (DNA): TGTGCCAGCAGTTTAATGGCACGGGGTGGGACAAGACCCACAGATACGCAGTATTTT.

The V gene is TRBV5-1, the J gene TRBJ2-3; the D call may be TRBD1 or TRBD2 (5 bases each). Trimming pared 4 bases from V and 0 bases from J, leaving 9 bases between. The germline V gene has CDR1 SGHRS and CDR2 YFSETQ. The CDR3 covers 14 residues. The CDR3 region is CASSAWDSTDTQYF. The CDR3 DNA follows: TGCGCCAGCAGCGCCTGGGACAGCACAGATACGCAGTATTTT.

For the CDR3, the DNA is TGTGCCACCCGGGGGCTTAGCAATCAGCCCCAGCATTTT. Protein product: CATRGLSNQPQHF. The gene calls are TRBV19 and TRBJ1-5, with a tentative D call TRBD1 (6 bases). Trimming removed 10 bases at V and 0 bases at J, with 10 bases between. The length of the CDR3 is 13 residues. The germline CDR1 and CDR2 sequences are LNHDA and SQIVND (reference sequence).

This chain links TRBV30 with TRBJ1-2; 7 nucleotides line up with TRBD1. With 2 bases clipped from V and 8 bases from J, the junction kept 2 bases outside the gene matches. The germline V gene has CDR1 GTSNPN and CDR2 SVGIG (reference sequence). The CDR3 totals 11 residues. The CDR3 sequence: CAWSPGGGYTF. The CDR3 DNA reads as TGTGCCTGGAGTCCAGGGGGAGGCTACACCTTC.

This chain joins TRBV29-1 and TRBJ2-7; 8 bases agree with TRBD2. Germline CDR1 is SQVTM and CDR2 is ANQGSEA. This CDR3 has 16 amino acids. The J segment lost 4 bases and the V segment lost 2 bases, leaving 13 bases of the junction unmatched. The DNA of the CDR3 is TGCAGCGTTGAATTTTTAGTAAGCGGGGGATCATACGAGCAGTACTTC. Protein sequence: CSVEFLVSGGSYEQYF.

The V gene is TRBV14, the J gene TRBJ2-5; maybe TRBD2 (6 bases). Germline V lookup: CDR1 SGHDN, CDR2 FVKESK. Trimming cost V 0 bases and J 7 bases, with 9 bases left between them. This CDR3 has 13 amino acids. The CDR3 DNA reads TGTGCCAGCAGCCAAGATATGGAGGGGACCCAGTACTTC. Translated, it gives CASSQDMEGTQYF.

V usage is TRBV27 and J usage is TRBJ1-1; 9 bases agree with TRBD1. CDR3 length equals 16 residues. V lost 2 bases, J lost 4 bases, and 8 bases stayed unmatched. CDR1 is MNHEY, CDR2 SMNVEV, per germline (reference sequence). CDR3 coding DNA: TGTGCCAGCAGTTTACGGGACAGGGTTGCGGCCACTGAAGCTTTCTTT. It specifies CASSLRDRVAATEAFF.

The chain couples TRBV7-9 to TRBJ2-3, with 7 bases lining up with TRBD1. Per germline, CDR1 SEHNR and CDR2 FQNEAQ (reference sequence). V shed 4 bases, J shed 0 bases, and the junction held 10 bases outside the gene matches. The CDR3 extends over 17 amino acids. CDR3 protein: CASSYSRAGGSTDTQYF. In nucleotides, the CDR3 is TGTGCCAGCAGCTATTCCCGCGCAGGGGGTAGCACAGATACGCAGTATTTT.

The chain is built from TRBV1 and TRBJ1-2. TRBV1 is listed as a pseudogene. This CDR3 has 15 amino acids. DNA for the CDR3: TGCACCAGCAGCCTTGAGGGGCGAGCTAACTATGGCTACACCTTC. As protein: CTSSLEGRANYGYTF.

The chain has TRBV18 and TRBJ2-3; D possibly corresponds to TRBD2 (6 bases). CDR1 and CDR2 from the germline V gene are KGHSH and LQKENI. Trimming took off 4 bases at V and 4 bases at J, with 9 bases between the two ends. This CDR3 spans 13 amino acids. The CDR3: CASSQRVADTQYF. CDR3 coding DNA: TGTGCCAGCTCACAGCGGGTCGCAGATACGCAGTATTTT.

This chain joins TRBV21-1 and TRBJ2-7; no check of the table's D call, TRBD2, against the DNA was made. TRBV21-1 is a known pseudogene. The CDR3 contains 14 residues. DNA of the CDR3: TGTGCCAGCAGCAAACCGAATCCTGAGAACGAGCAGTACTTC. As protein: CASSKPNPENEQYF.

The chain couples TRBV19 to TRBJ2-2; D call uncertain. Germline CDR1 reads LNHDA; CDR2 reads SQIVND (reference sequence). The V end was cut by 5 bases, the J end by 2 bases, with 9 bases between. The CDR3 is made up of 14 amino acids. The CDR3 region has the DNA TGTGCCAGTAGTCCGGTCAGCAACACCGGGGAGCTGTTTTTT. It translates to CASSPVSNTGELFF.

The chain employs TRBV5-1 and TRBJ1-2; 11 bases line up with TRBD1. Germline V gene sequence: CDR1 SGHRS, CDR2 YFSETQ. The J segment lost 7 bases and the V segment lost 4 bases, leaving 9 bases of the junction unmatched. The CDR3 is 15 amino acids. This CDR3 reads CASSVNPGTGGGYTF. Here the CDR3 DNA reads TGCGCCAGCAGCGTGAATCCCGGGACAGGGGGTGGCTACACCTTC.

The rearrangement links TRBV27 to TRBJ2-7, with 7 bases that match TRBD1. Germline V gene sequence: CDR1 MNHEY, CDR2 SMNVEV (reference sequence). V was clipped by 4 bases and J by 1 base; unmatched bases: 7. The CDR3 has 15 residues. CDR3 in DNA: TGTGCCAGCAGTTCTCCTCAACAGGGGTCCTACGAGCAGTACTTC. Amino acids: CASSSPQQGSYEQYF.

CDR3: CASSGRDRELGELFF. CDR3 nucleotide sequence: TGTGCCAGCAGCGGCCGGGACAGGGAATTGGGGGAGCTGTTTTTT. The chain carries TRBV5-4 and TRBJ2-2, with 9 nucleotides matching TRBD1. This CDR3 has 15 residues. After removal of 4 bases from V and 8 bases from J, the junction contained 9 bases not matched to a gene. Germline CDR1 SGHNT, CDR2 YYREEE (reference sequence). Variable domain in full (rest from reference TRBV5-4 and TRBJ2-2): ETGVTQSPTHLIKTRGQQVTLRCSSQSGHNTVSWYQQALGQGPQFIFQYYREEENGRGNFPPRFSGLQFPNYSSELNVNALELDDSALYLCASSGRDRELGELFFGEGSRLTVL.

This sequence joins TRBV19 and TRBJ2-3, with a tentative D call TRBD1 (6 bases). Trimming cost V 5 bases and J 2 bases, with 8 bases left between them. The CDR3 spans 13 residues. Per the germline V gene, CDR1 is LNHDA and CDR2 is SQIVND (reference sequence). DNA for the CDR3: TGTGCCAGTAGTGCAGGGGTCACAGATACGCAGTATTTT. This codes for CASSAGVTDTQYF.

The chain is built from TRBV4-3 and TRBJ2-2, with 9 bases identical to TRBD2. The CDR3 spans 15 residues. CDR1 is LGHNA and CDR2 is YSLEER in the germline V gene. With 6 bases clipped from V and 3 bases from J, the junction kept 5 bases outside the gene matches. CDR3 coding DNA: TGCGCCAGCAGGAGAGCGGGGGGCGACACCGGGGAGCTGTTTTTT. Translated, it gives CASRRAGGDTGELFF.

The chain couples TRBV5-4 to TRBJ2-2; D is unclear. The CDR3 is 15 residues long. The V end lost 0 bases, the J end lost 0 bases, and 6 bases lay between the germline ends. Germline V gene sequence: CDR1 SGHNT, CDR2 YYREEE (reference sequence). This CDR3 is CASSLDSTNTGELFF. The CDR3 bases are TGTGCCAGCAGCTTGGATTCAACGAACACCGGGGAGCTGTTTTTT.

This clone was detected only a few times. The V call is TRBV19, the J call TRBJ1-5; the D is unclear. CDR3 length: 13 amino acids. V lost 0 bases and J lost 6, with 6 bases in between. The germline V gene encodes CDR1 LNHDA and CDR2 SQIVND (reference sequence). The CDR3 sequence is CASSIESGQPQHF. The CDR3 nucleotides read TGTGCCAGTAGTATAGAGTCAGGTCAGCCCCAGCATTTT.

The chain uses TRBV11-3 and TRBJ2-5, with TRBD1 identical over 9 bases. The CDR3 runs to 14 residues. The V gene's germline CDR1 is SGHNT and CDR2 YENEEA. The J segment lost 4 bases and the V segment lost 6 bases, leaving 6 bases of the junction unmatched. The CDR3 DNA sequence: TGTGCCAGCAGGGGGGGACAGGGCGGAGAGACCCAGTACTTC. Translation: CASRGGQGGETQYF.

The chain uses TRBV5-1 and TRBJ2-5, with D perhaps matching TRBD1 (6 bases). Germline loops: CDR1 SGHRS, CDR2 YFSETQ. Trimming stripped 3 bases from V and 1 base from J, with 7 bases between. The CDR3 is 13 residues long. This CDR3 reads CASSWGPQETQYF. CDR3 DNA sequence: TGCGCCAGCAGCTGGGGGCCCCAAGAGACCCAGTACTTC.

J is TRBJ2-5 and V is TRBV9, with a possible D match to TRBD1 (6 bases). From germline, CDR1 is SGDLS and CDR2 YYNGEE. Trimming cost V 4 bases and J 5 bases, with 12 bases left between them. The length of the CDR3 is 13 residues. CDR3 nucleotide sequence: TGTGCCAGCAGCTCCCAGGGGTTTGAGACCCAGTACTTC. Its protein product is CASSSQGFETQYF.

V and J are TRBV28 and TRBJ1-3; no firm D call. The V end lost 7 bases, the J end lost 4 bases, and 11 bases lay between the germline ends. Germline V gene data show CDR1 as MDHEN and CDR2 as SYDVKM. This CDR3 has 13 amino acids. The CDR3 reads CASKAWIGNTIYF. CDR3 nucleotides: TGTGCCAGCAAGGCCTGGATAGGAAACACCATATATTTT.

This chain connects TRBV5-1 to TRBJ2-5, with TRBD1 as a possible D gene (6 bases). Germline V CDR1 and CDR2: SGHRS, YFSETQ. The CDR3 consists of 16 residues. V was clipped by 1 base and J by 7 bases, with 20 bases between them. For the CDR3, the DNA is TGCGCCAGCAGCTTGCGCCCAGGGGCCCCTACCGGGACCCAGTACTTC. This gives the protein CASSLRPGAPTGTQYF.

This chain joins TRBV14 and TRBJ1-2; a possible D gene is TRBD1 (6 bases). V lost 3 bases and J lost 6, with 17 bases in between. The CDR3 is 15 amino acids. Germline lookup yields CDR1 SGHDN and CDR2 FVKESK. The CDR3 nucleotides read TGTGCCAGCAGCCAGGACATCCGGGACATCAATGGCTACACCTTC. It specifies CASSQDIRDINGYTF.

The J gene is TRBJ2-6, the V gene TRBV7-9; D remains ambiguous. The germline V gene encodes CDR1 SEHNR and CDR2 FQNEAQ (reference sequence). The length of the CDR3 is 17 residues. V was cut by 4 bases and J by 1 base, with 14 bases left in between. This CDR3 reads CASSYRPVLSGANVLTF. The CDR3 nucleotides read TGTGCCAGCAGCTATCGGCCAGTTTTATCTGGGGCCAACGTCCTGACTTTC.